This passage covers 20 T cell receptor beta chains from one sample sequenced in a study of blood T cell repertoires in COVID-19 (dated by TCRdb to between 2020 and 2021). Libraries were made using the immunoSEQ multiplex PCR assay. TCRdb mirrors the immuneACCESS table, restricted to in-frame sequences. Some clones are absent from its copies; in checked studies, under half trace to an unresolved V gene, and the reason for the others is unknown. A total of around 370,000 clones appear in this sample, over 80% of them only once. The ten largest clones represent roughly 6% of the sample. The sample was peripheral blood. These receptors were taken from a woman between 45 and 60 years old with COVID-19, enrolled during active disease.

CDR3 in amino acids: CASSPGQNTEAFF. In DNA, the CDR3 is TGTGCCAGCAGTCCGGGACAGAACACTGAAGCTTTCTTT. This chain links TRBV6-5 with TRBJ1-1; the D gene is possibly TRBD1 (6 bases). V gave up 5 bases and J gave up 1 base, with 8 bases separating them. The CDR3 is made up of 13 amino acids. From germline, CDR1 is MNHEY and CDR2 SVGAGI.

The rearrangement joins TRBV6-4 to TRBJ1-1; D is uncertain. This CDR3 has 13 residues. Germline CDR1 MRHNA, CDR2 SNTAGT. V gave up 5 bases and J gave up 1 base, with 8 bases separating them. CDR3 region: CASSHTRNTEAFF. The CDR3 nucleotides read TGTGCCAGCAGTCACACAAGGAACACTGAAGCTTTCTTT.

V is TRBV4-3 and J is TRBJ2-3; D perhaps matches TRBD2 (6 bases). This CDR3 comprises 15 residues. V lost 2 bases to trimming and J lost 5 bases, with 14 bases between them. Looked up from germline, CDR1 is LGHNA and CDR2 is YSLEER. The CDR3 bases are TGCGCCAGCAGCCAATCTCTAGCGTTAGTAGATACGCAGTATTTT. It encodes CASSQSLALVDTQYF.

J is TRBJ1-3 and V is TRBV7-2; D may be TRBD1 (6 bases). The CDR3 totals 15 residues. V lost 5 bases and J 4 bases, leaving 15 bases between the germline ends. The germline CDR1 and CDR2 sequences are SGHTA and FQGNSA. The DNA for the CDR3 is TGTGCCAGCAGCCCTCGGGGGGCATCGGGAAACACCATATATTTT. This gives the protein CASSPRGASGNTIYF.

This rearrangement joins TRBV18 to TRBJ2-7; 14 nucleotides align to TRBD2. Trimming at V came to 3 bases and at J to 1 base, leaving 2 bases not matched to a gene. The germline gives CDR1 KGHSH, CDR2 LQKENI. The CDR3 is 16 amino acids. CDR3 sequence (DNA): TGTGCCAGCTCACCGGGACTAGCGGGAGTATCCTACGAGCAGTACTTC. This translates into CASSPGLAGVSYEQYF.

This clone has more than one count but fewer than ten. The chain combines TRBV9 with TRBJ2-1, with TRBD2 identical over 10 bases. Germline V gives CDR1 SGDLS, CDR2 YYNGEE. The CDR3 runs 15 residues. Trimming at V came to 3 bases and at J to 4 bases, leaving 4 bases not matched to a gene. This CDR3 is CASSDSGRTYNEQFF. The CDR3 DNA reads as TGTGCCAGCAGCGATAGCGGGAGGACTTACAATGAGCAGTTCTTC.

DNA for the CDR3: TGTGCCAGCAGCCAAGCACTAGCGGGAGGTGGAGAGACCCAGTACTTC. It translates to CASSQALAGGGETQYF. This chain connects TRBV3-1 (or the pseudogene TRBV3-2) to TRBJ2-5, with TRBD2 matching over 12 bases. Trimming removed 1 base from V and 4 bases from J; junction bases left unmatched: 4. Germline V gene sequence: CDR1 LGHDT, CDR2 YNNKEL (reference sequence). CDR3 length: 16 amino acids.

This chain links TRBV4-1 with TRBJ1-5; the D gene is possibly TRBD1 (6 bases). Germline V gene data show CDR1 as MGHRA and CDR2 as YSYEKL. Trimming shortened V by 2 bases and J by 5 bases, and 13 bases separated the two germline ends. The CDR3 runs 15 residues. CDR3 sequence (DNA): TGCGCCAGCAGCCAACCCGACAGGACCGATCAGCCCCAGCATTTT. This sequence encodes CASSQPDRTDQPQHF.

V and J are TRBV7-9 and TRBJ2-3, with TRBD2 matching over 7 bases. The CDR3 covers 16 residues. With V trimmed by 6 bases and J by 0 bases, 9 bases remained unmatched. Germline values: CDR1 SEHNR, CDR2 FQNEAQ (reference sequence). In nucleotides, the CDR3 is TGTGCCAGCAGTAACGGACTAGTGTATAGCACAGATACGCAGTATTTT. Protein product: CASSNGLVYSTDTQYF.

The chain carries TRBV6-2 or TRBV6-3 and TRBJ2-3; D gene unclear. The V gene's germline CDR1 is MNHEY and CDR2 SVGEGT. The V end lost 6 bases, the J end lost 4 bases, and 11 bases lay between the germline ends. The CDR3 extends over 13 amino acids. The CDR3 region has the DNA TGTGCCAGCAGCGACCGGGTCCCAGATACGCAGTATTTT. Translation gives CASSDRVPDTQYF.

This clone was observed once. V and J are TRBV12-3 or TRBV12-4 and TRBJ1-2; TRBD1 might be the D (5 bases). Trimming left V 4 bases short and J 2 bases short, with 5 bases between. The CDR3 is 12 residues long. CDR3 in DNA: TGTGCCAGCAGTTCAGGGAACTATGGCTACACCTTC. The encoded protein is CASSSGNYGYTF.

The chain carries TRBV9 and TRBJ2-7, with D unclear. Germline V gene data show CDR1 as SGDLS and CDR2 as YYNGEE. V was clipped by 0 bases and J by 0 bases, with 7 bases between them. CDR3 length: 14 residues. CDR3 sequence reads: CASSVGASSYEQYF. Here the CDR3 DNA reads TGTGCCAGCAGCGTAGGGGCGAGCTCCTACGAGCAGTACTTC.

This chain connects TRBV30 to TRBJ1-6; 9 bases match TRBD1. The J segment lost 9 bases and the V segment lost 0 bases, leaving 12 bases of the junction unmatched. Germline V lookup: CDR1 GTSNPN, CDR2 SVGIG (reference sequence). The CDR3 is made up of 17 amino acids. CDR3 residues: CAWSVGITGGRGSPLHF. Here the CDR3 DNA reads TGTGCCTGGAGTGTAGGGATAACAGGGGGCCGGGGTTCACCCCTCCACTTT.

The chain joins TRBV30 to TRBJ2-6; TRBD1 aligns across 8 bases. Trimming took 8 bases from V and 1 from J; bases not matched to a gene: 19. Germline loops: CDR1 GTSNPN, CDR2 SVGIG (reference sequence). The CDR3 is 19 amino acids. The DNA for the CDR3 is TGTGCCGGCAAAACGCTGCAGGGGGCCAGCGTTTCTGGGGCCAACGTCCTGACTTTC. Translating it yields CAGKTLQGASVSGANVLTF. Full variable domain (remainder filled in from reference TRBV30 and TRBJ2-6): SQTIHQWPATLVQPVGSPLSLECTVEGTSNPNLYWYRQAAGRGLQLLFYSVGIGQISSEVPQNLSASRPQDRQFILSSKKLLLSDSGFYLCAGKTLQGASVSGANVLTFGAGSRLTVL.

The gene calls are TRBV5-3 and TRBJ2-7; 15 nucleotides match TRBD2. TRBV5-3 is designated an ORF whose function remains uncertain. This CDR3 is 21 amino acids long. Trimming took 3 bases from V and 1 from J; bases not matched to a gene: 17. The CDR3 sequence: CARSSYSLRTSGRAPSYEQYF. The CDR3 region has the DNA TGTGCCAGAAGCTCCTACTCACTTCGGACTAGCGGGAGGGCTCCTTCCTACGAGCAGTACTTC.

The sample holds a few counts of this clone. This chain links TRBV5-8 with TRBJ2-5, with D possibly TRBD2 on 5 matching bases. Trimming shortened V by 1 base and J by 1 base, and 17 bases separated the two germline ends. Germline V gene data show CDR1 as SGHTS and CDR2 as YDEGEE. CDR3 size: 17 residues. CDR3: CASSLRSTGLPQETQYF. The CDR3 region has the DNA TGTGCCAGCAGCTTGAGGTCCACGGGATTACCCCAAGAGACCCAGTACTTC.

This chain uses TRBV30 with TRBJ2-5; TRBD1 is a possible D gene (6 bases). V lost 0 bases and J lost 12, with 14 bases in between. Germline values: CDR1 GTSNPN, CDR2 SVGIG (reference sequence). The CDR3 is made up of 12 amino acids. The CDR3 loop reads CAWSVETGIKYF. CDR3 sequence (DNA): TGTGCCTGGAGTGTCGAAACAGGGATTAAGTACTTC.

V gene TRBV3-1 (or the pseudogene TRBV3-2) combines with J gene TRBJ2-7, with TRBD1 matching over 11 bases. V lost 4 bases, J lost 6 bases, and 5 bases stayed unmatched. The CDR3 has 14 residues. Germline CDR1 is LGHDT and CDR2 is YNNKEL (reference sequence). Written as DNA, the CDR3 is TGTGCCAGCAGCCGAATCGGGACAGGGGGCGAGCAGTACTTC. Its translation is CASSRIGTGGEQYF.

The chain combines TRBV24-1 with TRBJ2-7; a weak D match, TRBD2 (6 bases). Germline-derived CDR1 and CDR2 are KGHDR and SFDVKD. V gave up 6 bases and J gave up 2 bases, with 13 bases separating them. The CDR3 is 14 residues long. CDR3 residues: CATSRGGGTYEQYF. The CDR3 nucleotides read TGTGCCACCAGTAGGGGTGGAGGGACCTACGAGCAGTACTTC.

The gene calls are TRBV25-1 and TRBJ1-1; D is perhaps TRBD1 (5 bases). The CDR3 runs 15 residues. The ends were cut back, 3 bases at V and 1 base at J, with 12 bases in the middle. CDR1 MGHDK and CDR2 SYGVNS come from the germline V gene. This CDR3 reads CASSDRGHANTEAFF. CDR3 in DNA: TGTGCCAGCAGTGACCGAGGACATGCGAACACTGAAGCTTTCTTT.